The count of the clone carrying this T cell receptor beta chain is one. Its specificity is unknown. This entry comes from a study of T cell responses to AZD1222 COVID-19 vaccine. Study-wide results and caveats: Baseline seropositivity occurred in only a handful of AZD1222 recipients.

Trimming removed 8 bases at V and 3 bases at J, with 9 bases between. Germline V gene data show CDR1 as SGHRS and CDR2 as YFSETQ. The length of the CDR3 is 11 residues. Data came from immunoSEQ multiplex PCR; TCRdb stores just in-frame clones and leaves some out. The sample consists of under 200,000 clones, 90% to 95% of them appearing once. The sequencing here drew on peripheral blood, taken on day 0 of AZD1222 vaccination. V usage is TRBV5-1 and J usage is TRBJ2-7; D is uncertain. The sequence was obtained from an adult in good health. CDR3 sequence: CARGPYYEQYF. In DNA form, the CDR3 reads TGCGCCAGAGGGCCCTACTACGAGCAGTACTTC.